A single sample is the source of the 26 T cell receptor beta chains below, sequenced in a study of sequential checkpoint blockade in melanoma (dated by TCRdb to the late 2010s). The library was prepared using the immunoSEQ multiplex PCR assay. TCRdb obtained this table from immuneACCESS and retained in-frame rearrangements with V and J assigned. These tables miss some clones; where compared with another copy, unresolved V genes account for less than half of the shortfall, and the remainder is unexplained. This sample comprises more than 35,000 clones, roughly 84% of them detected only once. The ten largest account for around an eighth of the sample. The treatment or condition label, as the study defines it: randomized to nivolumab then ipilimumab (arm A) or the reverse (arm B). Sequencing used CD8+ T cells sorted from blood (inferred from file names), obtained from a patient given nivolumab and ipilimumab in sequence. These receptor sequences come from a human donor with melanoma.

CDR3 protein: CASSTDSFEAFF. The CDR3 region has the DNA TGTGCCAGCAGTACGGACAGTTTTGAAGCTTTCTTT. This chain uses TRBV13 with TRBJ1-1, with D maybe TRBD1 (6 bases). Deletions cut 6 bases from V and 7 bases from J, with 12 bases between. There are 12 residues in the CDR3. Germline V lookup: CDR1 PRHDT, CDR2 FYEKMQ (reference sequence).

The chain couples TRBV7-3 to TRBJ2-3, with 10 positions matching TRBD2. V was pared by 5 bases and J by 7 bases, with 12 bases of the junction left unmatched. The CDR3 runs 16 residues. Germline V gives CDR1 SGHTA, CDR2 FQGTGA. This CDR3 reads CASSPSMASGRNTQYF. CDR3 coding DNA: TGTGCCAGCAGCCCGTCGATGGCTAGCGGGAGAAATACGCAGTATTTT. Filled out from reference TRBV7-3 and TRBJ2-3, the complete variable domain reads GAGVSQTPSNKVTEKGKYVELRCDPISGHTALYWYRQSLGQGPEFLIYFQGTGAADDSGLPNDRFFAVRPEGSVSTLKIQRTERGDSAVYLCASSPSMASGRNTQYFGPGTRLTVL.

CDR3 DNA: TGCGCCAGCAGCCAAGACTACGACAGGACCGGGGAGCTGTTTTTT. Amino acids: CASSQDYDRTGELFF. The chain is built from TRBV4-3 and TRBJ2-2, with TRBD1 as a possible D gene (6 bases). Deletions cut 0 bases from V and 5 bases from J, with 10 bases between. This CDR3 spans 15 amino acids. Germline CDR1 and CDR2: LGHNA and YSLEER.

This chain uses TRBV7-6 with TRBJ2-5; unclear D gene. This CDR3 has 16 amino acids. Trimming pared 1 base from V and 2 bases from J, leaving 14 bases between. CDR1 is SGHVS, CDR2 FNYEAQ, per germline. The CDR3 protein is CASSLDWRSEQETQYF. As DNA, the CDR3 is TGTGCCAGCAGCTTAGATTGGCGCAGCGAACAAGAGACCCAGTACTTC.

V and J are TRBV9 and TRBJ2-1; the match to TRBD2 covers 7 bases. CDR3 length: 16 residues. The J segment lost 3 bases and the V segment lost 2 bases, leaving 8 bases of the junction unmatched. CDR1 is SGDLS and CDR2 is YYNGEE in the germline V gene. CDR3 sequence reads: CASSVGGGGIYNEQFF. The CDR3 DNA is TGTGCCAGCAGCGTCGGTGGCGGGGGAATCTACAATGAGCAGTTCTTC.

The chain links TRBV6-6 to TRBJ2-2; 7 bases align to TRBD1. V dropped 5 bases and J dropped 6; count of bases not matched to a gene: 9. The CDR3 consists of 15 residues. Germline CDR1 is MNHNY and CDR2 is SVGAGI (reference sequence). CDR3 in amino acids: CASSPPATGSGELFF. DNA of the CDR3: TGTGCCAGCAGTCCGCCCGCGACAGGGTCCGGGGAGCTGTTTTTT.

This clone has a single count. The chain recombines TRBV9 with TRBJ1-2, with 10 bases identical to TRBD1. The germline V gene encodes CDR1 SGDLS and CDR2 YYNGEE. This CDR3 contains 15 residues. The trim removed 4 bases at V and 3 bases at J, leaving 6 bases unmatched. CDR3 sequence reads: CASSLTGGADYGYTF. The CDR3 coding sequence is TGTGCCAGCAGCTTGACAGGGGGCGCTGACTATGGCTACACCTTC.

The V gene is TRBV2, the J gene TRBJ1-1; D is undetermined. The germline V gene has CDR1 SNHLY and CDR2 FYNNEI. V gave up 4 bases and J gave up 4 bases, with 16 bases separating them. This CDR3 comprises 15 residues. The CDR3 DNA follows: TGTGCCAGCAGTGCTGGACTCACCTTAGGCACTGAAGCTTTCTTT. Amino acids: CASSAGLTLGTEAFF.

V usage is TRBV4-1 and J usage is TRBJ1-4; TRBD1 matches 9 bases. This CDR3 is built from 18 residues. V shed 0 bases and J 8 bases; nucleotides not matched to a gene: 13. Germline CDR1 reads MGHRA; CDR2 reads YSYEKL. The CDR3 DNA is TGCGCCAGCAGCCAAGATATGACAGGGGGAAAGGGTGGGGAAAAACTGTTTTTT. Its translation is CASSQDMTGGKGGEKLFF.

The chain couples TRBV27 to TRBJ1-1; D may be TRBD1 (6 bases). Germline V gene sequence: CDR1 MNHEY, CDR2 SMNVEV (reference sequence). The CDR3 has 15 amino acids. The V gene lost 5 bases and the J gene lost 1 base, with 14 bases spanning the gap. CDR3 region: CASSPWAGENTEAFF. CDR3 DNA sequence: TGTGCCAGCAGTCCCTGGGCAGGGGAGAACACTGAAGCTTTCTTT.

In DNA form, the CDR3 reads TGCGCCAGCAGCCAAGGGACGGGGACTAACTATGGCTACACCTTC. Translated: CASSQGTGTNYGYTF. The chain is built from TRBV4-3 and TRBJ1-2, with D unclear. The CDR3 has 15 residues. Trimming took off 1 base at V and 0 bases at J, with 9 bases between the two ends. From germline, CDR1 is LGHNA and CDR2 YSLEER.

This chain connects TRBV5-1 to TRBJ2-7; D call uncertain. Germline CDR1 SGHRS, CDR2 YFSETQ. CDR3 length: 15 residues. Trimming took 4 bases from V and 5 from J, leaving 19 bases between them. CDR3 nucleotide sequence: TGCGCCAGCAGCACCCTGCCCGAGAGGTCCCACGAGCAGTACTTC. Protein sequence: CASSTLPERSHEQYF. Filled out from reference TRBV5-1 and TRBJ2-7, the complete variable domain reads KAGVTQTPRYLIKTRGQQVTLSCSPISGHRSVSWYQQTPGQGLQFLFEYFSETQRNKGNFPGRFSGRQFSNSRSEMNVSTLELGDSALYLCASSTLPERSHEQYFGPGTRLTVT.

CDR3 sequence: CASSSIGRGSYEQYF. The CDR3 nucleotides read TGTGCCAGCAGTTCCATCGGCAGGGGATCCTACGAGCAGTACTTC. The chain couples TRBV2 to TRBJ2-7; a weak D match, TRBD1 (6 bases). CDR3 length: 15 amino acids. Germline CDR1 reads SNHLY; CDR2 reads FYNNEI. The V gene lost 5 bases and the J gene lost 1 base, with 15 bases spanning the gap.

This sequence joins TRBV7-2 and TRBJ1-5, with 7 nucleotides matching TRBD1. Trimming at V came to 6 bases and at J to 5 bases, leaving 7 bases not matched to a gene. Germline V lookup: CDR1 SGHTA, CDR2 FQGNSA. CDR3 length: 14 amino acids. The CDR3 coding sequence is TGTGCCAGCAGACGCACAGGGGTACATCAGCCCCAGCATTTT. This gives the protein CASRRTGVHQPQHF.

This clone was counted once. The chain employs TRBV23-1 and TRBJ1-2; maybe TRBD1 (6 bases). Being an ORF, TRBV23-1 has a function that is uncertain. The CDR3 consists of 17 residues. The V gene lost 4 bases and the J gene lost 8 bases, with 26 bases spanning the gap. CDR3 nucleotide sequence: TGCGCCAGCAGTCTAATCGTATTACCCCAGGGGCTTGGAGGCTACACCTTC. Protein product: CASSLIVLPQGLGGYTF.

The chain links TRBV19 to TRBJ1-1, with 9 positions matching TRBD1. The CDR3 is made up of 15 amino acids. With 2 bases clipped from V and 4 bases from J, the junction kept 5 bases outside the gene matches. The germline CDR1 and CDR2 sequences are LNHDA and SQIVND (reference sequence). The CDR3: CASSIFGTGFTEAFF. The CDR3 DNA reads TGTGCCAGTAGTATATTCGGGACAGGGTTCACTGAAGCTTTCTTT.

The chain has TRBV28 and TRBJ2-5; the D is unclear. Trimming pared 3 bases from V and 5 bases from J, leaving 10 bases between. This CDR3 spans 13 amino acids. CDR1 and CDR2 (germline): MDHEN, SYDVKM. The CDR3 bases are TGTGCCAGCAGTTTGGCGGTTGGGGAGACCCAGTACTTC. Translation: CASSLAVGETQYF.

This clone was seen a handful of times. The chain has TRBV19 and TRBJ1-2; no clear D gene. The CDR3 consists of 14 residues. Germline V gives CDR1 LNHDA, CDR2 SQIVND (reference sequence). V was shortened by 9 bases and J by 4 bases, with 18 bases between the two germline ends. The CDR3 DNA reads TGTGCCAGCCTTACCGCGCCGGGGTCCTATGGCTACACCTTC. Residues: CASLTAPGSYGYTF.

This clone was recorded a few times. The chain employs TRBV2 and TRBJ2-1; D gene ambiguous. Trimming stripped 6 bases from V and 12 bases from J, with 15 bases between. CDR3 length equals 12 residues. Germline CDR1 and CDR2: SNHLY and FYNNEI. CDR3 sequence: CASRGLEYGQFF. The DNA for the CDR3 is TGTGCCAGCAGGGGTTTGGAGTACGGGCAGTTCTTC.

The chain has TRBV10-2 and TRBJ2-7; the D is unclear. The CDR3 sequence is 14 residues long. V lost 6 bases and J lost 2, with 14 bases in between. CDR1 WSHSY and CDR2 SAAADI come from the germline V gene. CDR3 DNA sequence: TGCGCCAGCAGGGTGCAGGTAGTACCCTACGAGCAGTACTTC. It is translated as CASRVQVVPYEQYF.

The chain has TRBV2 and TRBJ1-4; a possible D gene is TRBD1 (5 bases). CDR1 and CDR2 from the germline V gene are SNHLY and FYNNEI. The CDR3 covers 15 residues. V dropped 6 bases and J dropped 7 bases, with 18 bases sitting between them. CDR3: CASSRSQGGFEKLFF. The CDR3 region has the DNA TGTGCCAGCAGCCGTTCTCAGGGAGGGTTTGAAAAACTGTTTTTT.

The chain employs TRBV28 and TRBJ2-1; 8 positions match TRBD2. Losses at the gene ends were 4 bases for V and 5 bases for J; bases not matched to a gene: 4. The CDR3 consists of 14 residues. CDR1 is MDHEN and CDR2 is SYDVKM in the germline V gene. CDR3 protein: CASSSSGSHNEQFF. CDR3 bases: TGTGCCAGCAGTTCCAGCGGGAGTCACAATGAGCAGTTCTTC.

This sequence joins TRBV27 and TRBJ1-2; no definite D call. Germline CDR1 and CDR2: MNHEY and SMNVEV (reference sequence). The CDR3 covers 14 residues. V dropped 5 bases and J dropped 4 bases, with 14 bases sitting between them. The CDR3 here is CASSARGAFYGYTF. The CDR3 region has the DNA TGTGCCAGCAGTGCTCGGGGTGCTTTCTATGGCTACACCTTC.

The rearrangement joins TRBV4-3 to TRBJ1-4; 9 bases align to TRBD1. V lost 5 bases to trimming and J lost 7 bases; unmatched junction nucleotides: 5. The length of the CDR3 is 14 residues. Germline V gene data show CDR1 as LGHNA and CDR2 as YSLEER. The CDR3 nucleotides are TGCGCCAGCAGCGTGACAGGGGGGGGTGAAAAACTGTTTTTT. It translates to CASSVTGGGEKLFF.

This rearrangement joins TRBV5-4 to TRBJ1-1; no clear D gene. The CDR3 is made up of 13 amino acids. Trimming cost V 6 bases and J 1 base, with 10 bases left between them. CDR1 and CDR2 (germline): SGHNT, YYREEE (reference sequence). In nucleotides, the CDR3 is TGTGCCAGCACCCTAGAAGGGAACACTGAAGCTTTCTTT. This encodes CASTLEGNTEAFF.

This rearrangement joins TRBV5-6 to TRBJ1-1; possible D gene TRBD1, 5 bases. With 5 bases removed from V and 2 bases from J, the gap between germline ends came to 22 bases. The CDR3 is 17 residues long. Germline V CDR1 and CDR2: SGHDT, YYEEEE. CDR3: CASSLFFAGGLNTEAFF. The CDR3 nucleotides read TGTGCCAGCAGTCTGTTCTTCGCGGGGGGACTTAACACTGAAGCTTTCTTT. The full variable domain, completed using reference TRBV5-6 and TRBJ1-1, is DAGVTQSPTHLIKTRGQQVTLRCSPKSGHDTVSWYQQALGQGPQFIFQYYEEEERQRGNFPDRFSGHQFPNYSSELNVNALLLGDSALYLCASSLFFAGGLNTEAFFGQGTRLTVV.